A selection of T cell receptor beta chains follows, all from one sample in a study of cytomegalovirus exposure and HLA in healthy donors. TCRdb's copy holds only in-frame clones and misses some; the assay was immunoSEQ multiplex PCR. The repertoire holds some 120,000 clones, with under 85% as singletons. Sequencing was done on a sample of PBMCs. Receptors originate from a young woman in good health and CMV-seronegative. Both conserved end residues are trimmed from each CDR3. Each record gives: D gene, V gene, J gene, CDR3 protein. A D gene is named only where the DNA matches it firmly.

D gene: .
V gene: TRBV28
J gene: TRBJ1-5
CDR3 protein: ASSLSGYYQPQH

D gene: TRBD1
V gene: TRBV28
J gene: TRBJ2-3
CDR3 protein: ASSWDRGTDTQY

D gene: .
V gene: TRBV4-1
J gene: TRBJ2-5
CDR3 protein: ASSQEITGETQY

D gene: .
V gene: TRBV5-6
J gene: TRBJ1-3
CDR3 protein: ASSLARGIFSGNTIY

D gene: .
V gene: TRBV7-9
J gene: TRBJ1-2
CDR3 protein: ASRPDRTPGRT

D gene: .
V gene: TRBV27
J gene: TRBJ1-6
CDR3 protein: ASSSPYREKLPPLH

D gene: TRBD1
V gene: TRBV30
J gene: TRBJ2-7
CDR3 protein: ACLDRVDEQY

D gene: .
V gene: TRBV28
J gene: TRBJ1-2
CDR3 protein: ASSFAGGGDYGYT

D gene: .
V gene: TRBV27
J gene: TRBJ1-1
CDR3 protein: ASSLTENTEAF

D gene: TRBD1
V gene: TRBV19
J gene: TRBJ1-1
CDR3 protein: ASSSSGGTEAF

D gene: TRBD2
V gene: TRBV6-5
J gene: TRBJ2-1
CDR3 protein: ASSYSKRGGNEQF

D gene: .
V gene: TRBV4-1
J gene: TRBJ1-1
CDR3 protein: ASRAALNTEAF

D gene: .
V gene: TRBV27
J gene: TRBJ1-5
CDR3 protein: ASSWGGDQPQH

D gene: .
V gene: TRBV29-1
J gene: TRBJ1-4
CDR3 protein: SVELGQISEKLF

D gene: .
V gene: TRBV29-1
J gene: TRBJ1-2
CDR3 protein: SVEGQAYGYT

D gene: TRBD1
V gene: TRBV6-5
J gene: TRBJ2-7
CDR3 protein: ASSFDRGAYEQY

D gene: .
V gene: TRBV28
J gene: TRBJ2-1
CDR3 protein: ASLSGPYNEQF

D gene: TRBD1
V gene: TRBV28
J gene: TRBJ1-1
CDR3 protein: ASSLPTGDTEAF

D gene: TRBD1
V gene: TRBV29-1
J gene: TRBJ1-2
CDR3 protein: SVETGPLYGYT

D gene: TRBD1
V gene: TRBV7-8
J gene: TRBJ2-7
CDR3 protein: ASSVSGTGYYEQY

D gene: TRBD1
V gene: TRBV28
J gene: TRBJ2-7
CDR3 protein: ASSRQGYEQY

D gene: TRBD1
V gene: TRBV5-1
J gene: TRBJ1-4
CDR3 protein: ASSLEGARREKLF

D gene: .
V gene: TRBV18
J gene: TRBJ1-1
CDR3 protein: ASGTGSNTEAF

D gene: .
V gene: TRBV5-1
J gene: TRBJ2-1
CDR3 protein: ASSEGQINNEQF

D gene: .
V gene: TRBV30
J gene: TRBJ1-4
CDR3 protein: AWMVMREKLF

D gene: .
V gene: TRBV25-1
J gene: TRBJ1-1
CDR3 protein: ASVMGWNTEAF

D gene: TRBD1
V gene: TRBV6-6
J gene: TRBJ1-2
CDR3 protein: ASTGGGYYGYT

D gene: TRBD1
V gene: TRBV7-8
J gene: TRBJ1-1
CDR3 protein: ASSLDRSSAF